Detailed here is one T cell receptor (beta chain). Sequencing used immunoSEQ multiplex PCR; TCRdb keeps in-frame clones, though not all of them. In the table there are 65,000 to 95,000 clones, roughly 91% of which are singletons. These data come from a study of T cell changes during pregnancy in multiple sclerosis. This CDR3 comprises 15 residues. V shed 9 bases and J 8 bases; nucleotides not matched to a gene: 10. Germline V CDR1 and CDR2: SNHLY, FYNNEI. This receptor was identified in a female donor in good health, enrolled as a control in a pregnancy study. The sequencing here drew on peripheral blood, taken after pregnancy. The J gene is TRBJ2-1, the V gene TRBV2; 13 bases map to TRBD2. The CDR3 protein is CASTLLAGGPHEQFF. The CDR3 bases are TGTGCCAGTACCTTACTAGCGGGGGGGCCCCATGAGCAGTTCTTC.